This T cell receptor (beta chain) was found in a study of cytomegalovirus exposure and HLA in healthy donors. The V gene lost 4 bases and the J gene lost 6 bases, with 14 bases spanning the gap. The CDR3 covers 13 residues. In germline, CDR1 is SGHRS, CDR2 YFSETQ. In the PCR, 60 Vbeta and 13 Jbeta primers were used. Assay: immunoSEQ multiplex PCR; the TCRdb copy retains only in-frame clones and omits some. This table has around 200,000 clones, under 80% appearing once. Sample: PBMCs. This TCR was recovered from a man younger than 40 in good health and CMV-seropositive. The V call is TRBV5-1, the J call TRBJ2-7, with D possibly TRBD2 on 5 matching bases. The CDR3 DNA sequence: TGCGCCAGCAGCGAGGGCCCTGACCTCGAGCAGTACTTC. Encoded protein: CASSEGPDLEQYF.